Each of the 16 T cell receptor beta chains below was sequenced from the same sample in a study of regulatory dendritic cells for organ transplantation. Allogeneic regulatory or mature dendritic cells were co-cultured for 5 days with CFSE-labeled sorted T cells at 1:10. TCRdb's table, derived via immunoSEQ multiplex PCR, lists solely in-frame clones and lacks some. The table has 10,000 to 15,000 clones, under 90% seen once. No antigen has been identified for these receptors. The sequenced sample was naive CD8+ T cells from blood cultured with regulatory dendritic cells. Subset described: CD45RA+ naive T cells. The receptors shown here come from a human donor in good health.

The V call is TRBV28, the J call TRBJ1-2; the D is unclear. Germline V gene lookup returns CDR1 MDHEN and CDR2 SYDVKM. This CDR3 is 13 amino acids long. The germline V and J ends were trimmed by 1 base and 5 bases, with 8 bases remaining between them. Here the CDR3 DNA reads TGTGCCAGCAGTTTATCGAGCATATATGGCTACACCTTC. This encodes CASSLSSIYGYTF.

The CDR3 nucleotides are TGTGCCAGCAGTTTTCTTGAGCTCAACTATGGCTACACCTTC. It yields the protein CASSFLELNYGYTF. The chain joins TRBV28 to TRBJ1-2, with D uncertain. The CDR3 extends over 14 amino acids. Germline V lookup: CDR1 MDHEN, CDR2 SYDVKM. V gave up 3 bases and J gave up 2 bases, with 10 bases separating them.

This clone was recorded a few times. This sequence joins TRBV5-4 and TRBJ2-7; a possible D gene is TRBD1 (6 bases). Per germline, CDR1 SGHNT and CDR2 YYREEE (reference sequence). V lost 4 bases, J lost 0 bases, and 8 bases lay in between. This CDR3 region has 13 residues. CDR3 DNA sequence: TGTGCCAGCAGCCCGGGACACTCCTACGAGCAGTACTTC. This codes for CASSPGHSYEQYF.

This chain joins TRBV4-1 and TRBJ2-3, with 10 positions matching TRBD2. CDR1 MGHRA and CDR2 YSYEKL come from the germline V gene. There are 15 residues in the CDR3. Germline trimming cut 3 bases from V and 2 bases from J; bases unmatched to any gene: 2. CDR3 DNA sequence: TGCGCCAGCAGCCAGACTAGCGGGTTCACAGATACGCAGTATTTT. Protein product: CASSQTSGFTDTQYF.

The CDR3 loop reads CASIGQGGNNEQFF. The DNA for the CDR3 is TGTGCCAGCATCGGACAGGGGGGAAACAATGAGCAGTTCTTC. V usage is TRBV7-9 and J usage is TRBJ2-1; 10 nucleotides align to TRBD1. This CDR3 has 14 residues. In germline, CDR1 is SEHNR, CDR2 FQNEAQ (reference sequence). The trim removed 7 bases at V and 5 bases at J, leaving 5 bases unmatched.

This sequence joins TRBV9 and TRBJ1-1; TRBD1 aligns across 8 bases. The CDR3 spans 15 residues. Germline V gene lookup returns CDR1 SGDLS and CDR2 YYNGEE. J gave up 0 bases and V 4 bases, and 5 bases lay outside the gene matches. The CDR3 is CASSPRTGLNTEAFF. The CDR3 DNA sequence: TGTGCCAGCAGCCCCCGGACAGGGCTGAACACTGAAGCTTTCTTT. The full variable domain, with the rest looked up from reference TRBV9 and TRBJ1-1, is DSGVTQTPKHLITATGQRVTLRCSPRSGDLSVYWYQQSLDQGLQFLIQYYNGEERAKGNILERFSAQQFPDLHSELNLSSLELGDSALYFCASSPRTGLNTEAFFGQGTRLTVV.

The V call is TRBV27, the J call TRBJ2-7; D not resolved. CDR3 size: 13 residues. The germline V gene encodes CDR1 MNHEY and CDR2 SMNVEV (reference sequence). Between the trimmed V and J ends, which lost 3 bases and 0 bases, there was a span of 6 bases. In DNA, the CDR3 is TGTGCCAGCAGTTTGATTGGCTCCTACGAGCAGTACTTC. Its protein is CASSLIGSYEQYF.

The chain combines TRBV7-2 with TRBJ1-3, with no clear D. This CDR3 is built from 15 residues. Trimming stripped 1 base from V and 4 bases from J, with 11 bases between. Germline assignment: CDR1 SGHTA and CDR2 FQGNSA. Here the CDR3 DNA reads TGTGCCAGCAGCTTAGGATGGGAACCCGGAAACACCATATATTTT. This translates into CASSLGWEPGNTIYF. Full variable domain (rest looked up from reference TRBV7-2 and TRBJ1-3): GAGVSQSPSNKVTEKGKDVELRCDPISGHTALYWYRQSLGQGLEFLIYFQGNSAPDKSGLPSDRFSAERTGGSVSTLTIQRTQQEDSAVYLCASSLGWEPGNTIYFGEGSWLTVV.

V gene TRBV19 combines with J gene TRBJ1-4; no firm D call. The CDR3 loop spans 18 amino acids. V was trimmed by 3 bases and J by 3 bases, leaving 20 bases between them. Germline-derived CDR1 and CDR2 are LNHDA and SQIVND (reference sequence). The CDR3 bases are TGTGCCAGTAGTATCTTGCATCCGGTGGTGACGGCTAATGAAAAACTGTTTTTT. Protein: CASSILHPVVTANEKLFF.

The chain employs TRBV19 and TRBJ2-7, with TRBD1 matching 9 bases. Per germline, CDR1 LNHDA and CDR2 SQIVND (reference sequence). The CDR3 totals 19 residues. V shed 4 bases and J 6 bases; nucleotides not matched to a gene: 22. The CDR3 is CASSTTGTGNFPWMVEQYF. CDR3 bases: TGTGCCAGTAGTACAACCGGGACAGGGAATTTCCCCTGGATGGTCGAGCAGTACTTC.

The rearrangement links TRBV4-1 to TRBJ2-7, with 7 bases aligning to TRBD2. V was pared by 0 bases and J by 3 bases, with 8 bases of the junction left unmatched. CDR1 is MGHRA and CDR2 is YSYEKL in the germline V gene. The CDR3 consists of 16 residues. The CDR3 DNA reads TGCGCCAGCAGCCAAGATCGGCAGGGAGGGTACTACGAGCAGTACTTC. Its translation is CASSQDRQGGYYEQYF.

The chain uses TRBV9 and TRBJ2-1; 10 nucleotides line up with TRBD2. CDR1 and CDR2 (germline): SGDLS, YYNGEE. V was pared by 0 bases and J by 4 bases, with 1 base of the junction left unmatched. CDR3 length: 15 residues. The CDR3 nucleotides are TGTGCCAGCAGCGTAGCAGCGGGGGGGTACAATGAGCAGTTCTTC. Residues: CASSVAAGGYNEQFF.

This chain joins TRBV11-2 and TRBJ2-5, with D unclear. V was clipped by 5 bases and J by 5 bases, with 9 bases between them. The CDR3 covers 12 residues. CDR1 and CDR2 from the germline V gene are SGHAT and FQNNGV. The CDR3 sequence is CASSHYTETQYF. CDR3 nucleotide sequence: TGTGCCAGCAGCCATTATACCGAGACCCAGTACTTC.

The V gene is TRBV30, the J gene TRBJ1-6; 10 nucleotides match TRBD1. The CDR3 is 13 residues long. CDR1 GTSNPN and CDR2 SVGIG come from the germline V gene (reference sequence). V gave up 6 bases and J gave up 8 bases; unmatched junction bases: 4. CDR3 nucleotide sequence: TGTGCCTGTACCGGGACAGGGGATTCACCCCTCCACTTT. It translates to CACTGTGDSPLHF.

The V gene is TRBV2, the J gene TRBJ2-1; the D is unclear. Trimming cost V 7 bases and J 6 bases, with 4 bases left between them. This CDR3 contains 10 residues. Germline CDR1 and CDR2: SNHLY and FYNNEI. Here the CDR3 reads CASTTNEQFF. The CDR3 coding sequence is TGTGCCAGCACCACCAATGAGCAGTTCTTC. Based on the CDR3 plus reference TRBV2 and TRBJ2-1, the full variable domain is EPEVTQTPSHQVTQMGQEVILRCVPISNHLYFYWYRQILGQKVEFLVSFYNNEISEKSEIFDDQFSVERPDGSNFTLKIRSTKLEDSAMYFCASTTNEQFFGPGTRLTVL.

V is TRBV5-6 and J is TRBJ2-7; D is undetermined. CDR1 SGHDT and CDR2 YYEEEE come from the germline V gene. The CDR3 runs 15 residues. V gave up 3 bases and J gave up 2 bases, with 15 bases separating them. The CDR3 nucleotides read TGTGCCAGCAGCTCAACGTCAGGAGCACCCTACGAGCAGTACTTC. This encodes CASSSTSGAPYEQYF.